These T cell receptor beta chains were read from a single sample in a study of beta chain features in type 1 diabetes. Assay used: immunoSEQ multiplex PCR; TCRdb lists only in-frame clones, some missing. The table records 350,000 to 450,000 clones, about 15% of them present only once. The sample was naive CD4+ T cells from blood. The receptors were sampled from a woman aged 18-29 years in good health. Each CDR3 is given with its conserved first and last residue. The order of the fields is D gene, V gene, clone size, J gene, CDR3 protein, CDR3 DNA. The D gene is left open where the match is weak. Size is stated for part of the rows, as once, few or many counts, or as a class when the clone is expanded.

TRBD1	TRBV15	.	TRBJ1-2	CATSLQGAWGYTF	TGTGCCACCAGCCTCCAGGGGGCCTGGGGCTACACCTTC
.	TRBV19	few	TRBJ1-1	CASSLNGQRLNTEAFF	TGTGCCAGTAGTTTAAATGGACAGAGACTCAACACTGAAGCTTTCTTT
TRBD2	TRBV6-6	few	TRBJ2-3	CASSSSGDTQYF	TGTGCCAGCAGCTCTAGCGGAGATACGCAGTATTTT
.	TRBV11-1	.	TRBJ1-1	CASSSPLQGSEAFF	TGTGCCAGCAGCTCACCCCTACAGGGCTCTGAAGCTTTCTTT
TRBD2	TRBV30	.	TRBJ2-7	CAWMSGRHEQYF	TGTGCCTGGATGAGCGGGAGACACGAGCAGTACTTC
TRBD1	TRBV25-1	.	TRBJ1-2	CASSDLRGRQDYGYTF	TGTGCCAGCAGTGACCTCAGGGGGCGTCAGGACTATGGCTACACCTTC
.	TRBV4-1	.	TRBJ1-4	CASSQEPQSRKLFF	TGCGCCAGCAGCCAAGAGCCCCAGTCCCGAAAACTGTTTTTT
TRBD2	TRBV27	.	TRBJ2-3	CASSSRLAADTQYF	TGTGCCAGCAGTTCCCGACTAGCTGCGGATACGCAGTATTTT
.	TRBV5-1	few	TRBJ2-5	CASSLQGWQETQYF	TGCGCCAGCAGCTTACAGGGTTGGCAAGAGACCCAGTACTTC
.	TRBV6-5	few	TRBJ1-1	CASRVQGVTEAFF	TGTGCCAGCAGGGTACAGGGTGTTACTGAAGCTTTCTTT
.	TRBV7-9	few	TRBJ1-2	CASSPETGGYTF	TGTGCCAGCAGCCCAGAGACGGGTGGCTACACCTTC
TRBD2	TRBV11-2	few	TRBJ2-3	CASSARLAGYSRATQYF	TGTGCCAGCAGCGCACGACTAGCGGGATATTCGAGGGCTACGCAGTATTTT
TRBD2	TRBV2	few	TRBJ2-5	CASSVGGSWETQYF	TGTGCCAGCAGTGTCGGCGGGAGTTGGGAGACCCAGTACTTC
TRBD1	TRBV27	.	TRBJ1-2	CASSLKGQGAYGYTF	TGTGCCAGCAGTTTAAAGGGCCAGGGGGCCTATGGCTACACCTTC
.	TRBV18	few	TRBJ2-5	CASSPQPETQYF	TGTGCCAGCTCACCACAGCCGGAGACCCAGTACTTC
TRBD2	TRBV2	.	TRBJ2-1	CASSEGLAGLNEQFF	TGTGCCAGCAGTGAGGGACTAGCGGGACTAAATGAGCAGTTCTTC
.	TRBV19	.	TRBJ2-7	CASSIVWGPYEQYF	TGTGCCAGTAGTATAGTCTGGGGGCCCTACGAGCAGTACTTC
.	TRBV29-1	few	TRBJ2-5	CSVVAPGDQETQYF	TGCAGCGTTGTTGCCCCGGGGGACCAAGAGACCCAGTACTTC
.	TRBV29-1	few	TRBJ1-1	CSVQDRPTEAFF	TGCAGCGTCCAAGACAGGCCCACTGAAGCTTTCTTT
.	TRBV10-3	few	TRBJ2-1	CAIRSATSSNEQFF	TGTGCCATCAGATCAGCGACGAGCAGCAATGAGCAGTTCTTC
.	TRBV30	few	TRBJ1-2	CAWSVRGYTF	TGTGCCTGGAGTGTACGAGGGTACACCTTC
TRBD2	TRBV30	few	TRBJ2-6	CAWTIPGGDGANVLTF	TGTGCCTGGACTATACCTGGGGGGGATGGGGCCAACGTCCTGACTTTC
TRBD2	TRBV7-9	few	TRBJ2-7	CASRTSGPSYEQYF	TGTGCCAGCAGGACTAGCGGACCGTCCTACGAGCAGTACTTC
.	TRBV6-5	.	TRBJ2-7	CASSSPLEEQYF	TGTGCCAGCAGTTCCCCTCTAGAGGAGCAGTACTTC
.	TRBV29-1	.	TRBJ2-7	CSVPGGTYEQYF	TGCAGCGTCCCCGGAGGTACCTACGAGCAGTACTTC
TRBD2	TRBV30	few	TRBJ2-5	CAWSRLAGGQETQYF	TGTGCCTGGAGCCGGCTAGCGGGAGGGCAAGAGACCCAGTACTTC
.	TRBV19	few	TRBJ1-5	CASSARDGGARVHF	TGTGCCAGTAGTGCCCGGGACGGGGGTGCTAGGGTCCATTTT
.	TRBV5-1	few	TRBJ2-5	CASSLEVRGGETQYF	TGCGCCAGCAGCTTGGAAGTACGAGGAGGAGAGACCCAGTACTTC
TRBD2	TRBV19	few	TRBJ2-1	CATRSGRSYNEQFF	TGTGCCACCCGTAGCGGGCGCTCCTACAATGAGCAGTTCTTC
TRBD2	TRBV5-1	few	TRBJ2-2	CASSLDGLAGGTGELFF	TGCGCCAGCAGCTTGGACGGACTAGCGGGAGGCACCGGGGAGCTGTTTTTT
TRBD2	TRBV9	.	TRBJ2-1	CASSPRPLYSGRGYNEQFF	TGTGCCAGCAGCCCCCGACCCCTGTATAGCGGGAGGGGCTACAATGAGCAGTTCTTC
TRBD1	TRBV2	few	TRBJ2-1	CASSRDRVNEQFF	TGTGCCAGCAGTAGGGACAGGGTGAATGAGCAGTTCTTC
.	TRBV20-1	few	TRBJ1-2	CSARDTRRYTF	TGCAGTGCTAGAGATACGAGGCGCTACACCTTC
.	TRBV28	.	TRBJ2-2	CASSLSDLALTGELFF	TGTGCCAGCAGTTTATCTGACCTAGCTCTCACCGGGGAGCTGTTTTTT